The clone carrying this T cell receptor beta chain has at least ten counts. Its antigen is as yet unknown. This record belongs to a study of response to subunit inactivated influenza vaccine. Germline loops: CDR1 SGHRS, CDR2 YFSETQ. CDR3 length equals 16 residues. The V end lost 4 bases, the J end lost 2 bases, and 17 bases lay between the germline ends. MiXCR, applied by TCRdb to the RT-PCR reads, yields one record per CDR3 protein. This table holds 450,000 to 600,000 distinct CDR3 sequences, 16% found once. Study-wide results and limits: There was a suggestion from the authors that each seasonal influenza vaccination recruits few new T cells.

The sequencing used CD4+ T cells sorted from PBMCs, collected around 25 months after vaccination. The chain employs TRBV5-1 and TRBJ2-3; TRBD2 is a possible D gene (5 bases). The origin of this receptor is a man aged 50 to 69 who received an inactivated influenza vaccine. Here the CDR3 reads CASSKGAAANTDTQYF. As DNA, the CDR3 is TGCGCCAGCAGCAAAGGAGCGGCAGCTAACACAGATACGCAGTATTTT.